This T cell receptor beta chain was recorded in a study of beta chain features in type 1 diabetes (dated by TCRdb to the late 2010s). Background on the whole study: Mean age, gender distribution, total cell number and subset yield were not different between patients and healthy donors. Regulatory and stem cell-like memory subsets were obtained from only 8 patients and about 8 healthy donors, while naive and central memory subsets were obtained from all 30 or so donors. A total of some 110 million sorted cells were examined across all samples, and the number of cells per subset was strongly correlated with RNA yield. The study compared the TCRB repertoires of sorted circulating CD4+ T cell subsets in recently diagnosed type 1 diabetes patients with those in matched healthy donors.

The entire amount of isolated RNA was reverse transcribed using the High Capacity cDNA Reverse Transcription Kit, so the sequenced TCRB transcripts were expressed ones. Naive, central memory and regulatory T cell samples underwent deep immunoSEQ sequencing, averaging about 3.3 million total reads per sample. After sorted cells were lysed in RLT buffer, RNA was extracted with DNase-treated RNeasy Micro or Mini kits, with the choice depending on cell number. To prevent cross-contamination, each cell subset was processed individually, whereas patient and healthy donor samples were processed jointly. Using the immunoSEQ multiplex PCR, TCRB sequences were amplified from cDNA into 87-bp fragments spanning the CDR3 region. The amplicons were sequenced using the Illumina HiSeq platform. The study's processing was this. PCR bias was computationally corrected using synthetic template baselines, reads within Hamming distance 2 were collapsed, and singletons that could not be merged were discarded. Reads were aligned to IMGT to assign V, D and J genes, CDR3 length, and insertions or deletions at six rearrangement sites. Clonotype counts were normalized to sorted cell number within each subset before computing true diversity and Gini coefficients with the tcR R package. The overlap coefficient, calculated on TCRB nucleotide sequences, was used to quantify repertoire sharing. The source is immuneACCESS, and TCRdb retained only in-frame sequences with V and J called. Part of the clones is not carried over; for the studies checked, unresolved V genes explain less than half of this, and the remainder is unexplained. That table is the source of V, J and clone size, and D and trimming were worked out from the DNA. This sample comprises about 340,000 clones, 7.5% to 9% of them detected only once. Of the sample, under 0.5% is held by the ten largest clones.

Each donor gave one peripheral blood draw, averaging roughly 0.11 L, which was collected into heparinised tubes. Naive, central memory, regulatory and stem cell-like memory CD4+ T cells were sorted on a BD FACSAria II using a panel including CD45RO, CCR7, CD25, CD127, CD95 and CD27. Every sorted population had a purity above 95%. PBMCs were separated immediately by Lymphoprep density gradient centrifugation and were stained directly, without being cultured. To minimize batch effects, samples were stained and sorted in pairs, one healthy donor with one patient per experiment. A word on this clone: This clone's antigen is unknown. No base quality values were provided; no much bigger clone lies one nucleotide off.

Results and caveats for the whole study, not just this receptor: Because cDNA was sequenced instead of genomic DNA, highly expressing activated cells could be over-represented, though the groups showed no difference in activation or CD3 levels. Because small numbers of individuals were included in the HLA sub-analyses, any influence of HLA type on TCRB rearrangement was left unresolved. At VDJ recombination sites, patients with type 1 diabetes made fewer insertions and deleted more nucleotides, a pattern implying thymic rearrangement abnormalities. PCR may preferentially amplify shorter templates, but because patient and control samples were amplified and corrected together, any resulting skew would affect both groups equally. A moderate but significant shortening of TCRB CDR3 length was observed in type 1 diabetes patients in all four CD4+ subsets. Naive, central memory and regulatory TCRB repertoires appeared to be more alike among patients than among healthy donors.

The receptor's source is a young woman in good health. The sample taken for sequencing was central memory CD4+ T cells from blood.

The CDR3 amino acid sequence is: CASSSTSTDTQYF. In nucleotides, the sequence is TGCGCCAGCAGCTCTACTAGCACAGATACGCAGTATTTT. The chain is made from TRBV5-1 and TRBJ2-3; the D gene is not confidently resolved. The cysteine opens and the phenylalanine closes a CDR3 of 13 amino acids. Only the CDR3 DNA stays, 39 bases, in frame from base 1. The germline ends are 5 bases apart after V is trimmed by 3 bases and J by 0 bases. From a lookup of the germline V gene, CDR1 and CDR2 are SGHRS and YFSETQ.